The rows below give T cell receptor beta chains drawn from one sample of a study of Ad26.COV2.S vaccination and SARS-CoV-2 variants. Profiled with immunoSEQ multiplex PCR; TCRdb holds only in-frame clones, not every one. Of under 550,000 clones in the sample, approximately 92% were seen once. The source was peripheral blood, collected in a trial of Ad26.COV2.S vaccine versus placebo. All receptors derive from a person aged 18-65 years who received the Ad26.COV2.S COVID-19 vaccine or a placebo. The CDR3 runs from the conserved cysteine through the conserved F or W. D genes are given only for firm matches. Clone size is not always given. Where it is, it says once, few, many or a class for expanded clones.

CDR3aa,CDR3nt,abundance,v_gene,j_gene,d_gene
CASSPGQPHYGYTF,TGTGCCAGTAGCCCGGGACAGCCTCACTATGGCTACACCTTC,.,TRBV19,TRBJ1-2,TRBD1
CASSLFELKGNTIYF,TGTGCCAGCAGCTTATTCGAGCTGAAAGGAAACACCATATATTTT,.,TRBV7-9,TRBJ1-3,.
CASSYSGVDSYGYTF,TGTGCCAGCAGTTACTCGGGTGTGGACAGCTATGGCTACACCTTC,.,TRBV6-6,TRBJ1-2,.
CASSYWVQETQYF,TGTGCCAGCAGTTACTGGGTACAAGAGACCCAGTACTTC,.,TRBV6-2/TRBV6-3,TRBJ2-5,.
CASSLATDSPLHF,TGTGCCAGCAGCTTAGCGACAGATTCACCCCTCCACTTT,.,TRBV7-9,TRBJ1-6,.
CASSLDRAGEQYF,TGTGCCAGCAGCTTGGACAGGGCGGGGGAGCAGTACTTC,.,TRBV5-4,TRBJ2-7,.
CASSPHPDGQETQYF,TGTGCCAGCAGCCCACACCCTGACGGTCAAGAGACCCAGTACTTC,.,TRBV3-1/TRBV3-2,TRBJ2-5,.
CASGGDQPQHF,TGTGCCAGTGGGGGGGATCAGCCCCAGCATTTT,once,TRBV12-3/TRBV12-4,TRBJ1-5,.
CASSLYRSGAGGYTF,TGTGCCAGCAGCCTATACAGGTCGGGGGCTGGAGGCTACACCTTC,.,TRBV2,TRBJ1-2,.
CASSMFGDEKLFF,TGTGCCAGTAGTATGTTCGGAGACGAAAAACTGTTTTTT,.,TRBV19,TRBJ1-4,.
CASSFRLLPGELFF,TGTGCCAGCAGCTTTAGACTCCTCCCCGGGGAGCTGTTTTTT,.,TRBV5-4,TRBJ2-2,.
CASSSTYEQYF,TGTGCCAGCAGCTCCACCTACGAGCAGTACTTC,.,TRBV5-4,TRBJ2-7,.
CAWSGTSGRAGEQFF,TGTGCCTGGTCCGGGACTAGCGGGAGGGCCGGTGAGCAGTTCTTC,.,TRBV30,TRBJ2-1,TRBD2
CARRQGGTDGYTF,TGCGCCAGGAGACAGGGGGGCACGGATGGCTACACCTTC,.,TRBV10-2,TRBJ1-2,TRBD1
CASSVATGFEDTEAFF,TGTGCCAGCAGTGTCGCGACAGGGTTTGAGGACACTGAAGCTTTCTTT,.,TRBV28,TRBJ1-1,TRBD1
CASSPSLTGTGELFF,TGTGCCAGCTCACCATCGTTGACTGGCACCGGGGAGCTGTTTTTT,.,TRBV18,TRBJ2-2,.
CASSRRQGSNYGYTF,TGTGCCAGCAGCAGAAGACAGGGGAGTAACTATGGCTACACCTTC,.,TRBV3-1/TRBV3-2,TRBJ1-2,TRBD1